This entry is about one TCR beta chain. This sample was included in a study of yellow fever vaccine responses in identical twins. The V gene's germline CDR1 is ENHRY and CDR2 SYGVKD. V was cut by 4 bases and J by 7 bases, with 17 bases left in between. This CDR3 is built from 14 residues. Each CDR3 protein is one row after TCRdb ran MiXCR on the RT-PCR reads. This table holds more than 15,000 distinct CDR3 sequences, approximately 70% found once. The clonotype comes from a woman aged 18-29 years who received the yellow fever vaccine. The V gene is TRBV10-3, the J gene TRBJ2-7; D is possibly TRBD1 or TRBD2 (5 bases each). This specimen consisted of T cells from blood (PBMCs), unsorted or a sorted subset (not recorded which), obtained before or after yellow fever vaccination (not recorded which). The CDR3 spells CAISGSQGGEEQYF. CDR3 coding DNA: TGTGCCATCAGTGGATCCCAGGGTGGGGAGGAGCAGTACTTC.